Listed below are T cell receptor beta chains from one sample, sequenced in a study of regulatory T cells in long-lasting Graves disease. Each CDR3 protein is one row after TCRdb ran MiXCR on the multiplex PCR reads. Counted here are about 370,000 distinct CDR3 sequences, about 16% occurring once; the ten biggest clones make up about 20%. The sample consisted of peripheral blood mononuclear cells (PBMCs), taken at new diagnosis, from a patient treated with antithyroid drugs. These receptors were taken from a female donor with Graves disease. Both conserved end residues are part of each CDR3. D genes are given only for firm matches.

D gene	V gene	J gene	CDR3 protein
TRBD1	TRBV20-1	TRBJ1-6	CSARPFGQGVYNSPLHF
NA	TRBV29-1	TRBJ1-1	CSVGGLLSNTEAFF
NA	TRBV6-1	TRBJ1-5	CAATQEVSNQPQHF
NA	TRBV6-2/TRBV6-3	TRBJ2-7	CASSRAGLQYF
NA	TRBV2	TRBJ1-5	CASSAGNSNQPQHF
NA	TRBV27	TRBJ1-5	CASSLGMGQPQHF
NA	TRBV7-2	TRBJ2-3	CASSLNSADTQYF
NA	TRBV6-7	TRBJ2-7	CASSNPGPQEQYF
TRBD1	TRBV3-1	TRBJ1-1	CASSQVGQEAFF
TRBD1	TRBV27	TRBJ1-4	CASSLGQGSSFGGKLFF
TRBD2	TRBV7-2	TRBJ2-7	CASSSQREGLHEQYF
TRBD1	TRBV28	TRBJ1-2	CASRDTGTGFHYGYTF
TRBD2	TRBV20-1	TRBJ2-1	CSALAAGTSGYNEQFF
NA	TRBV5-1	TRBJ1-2	CASSEQGGDGYTF
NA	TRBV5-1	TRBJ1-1	CASSTGVGTTEAFF
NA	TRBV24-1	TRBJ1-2	CATSDSLYGYTF
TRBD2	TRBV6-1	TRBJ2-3	CASSDSRGTRATDTQYF
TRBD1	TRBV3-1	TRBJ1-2	CASSQEGRGLHGYTF
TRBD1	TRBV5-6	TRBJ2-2	CASSGDRGGTGELFF
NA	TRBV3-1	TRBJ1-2	CASSQEGADYGYTF
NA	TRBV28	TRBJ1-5	CASKVGAYQPQHF
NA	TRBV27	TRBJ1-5	CASRGGPGPQHF
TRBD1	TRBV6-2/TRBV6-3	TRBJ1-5	CASSYSPTPDRTNQPQHF
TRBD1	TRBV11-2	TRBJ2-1	CASSPVEGASFWNEQFF
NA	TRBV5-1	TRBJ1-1	CASSLGREAEAFF
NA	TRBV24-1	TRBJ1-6	CATSDLNQGSNSPLHF
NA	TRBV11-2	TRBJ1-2	CASSEQAYYGYTF
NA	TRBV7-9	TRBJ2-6	CASSPMTEAGSGANVLTF
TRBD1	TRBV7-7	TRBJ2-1	CASSKDRGGNEQFF
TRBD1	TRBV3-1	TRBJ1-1	CASSPGIRGPTEAFF
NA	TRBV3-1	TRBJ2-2	CASSQFMIHTGELFF